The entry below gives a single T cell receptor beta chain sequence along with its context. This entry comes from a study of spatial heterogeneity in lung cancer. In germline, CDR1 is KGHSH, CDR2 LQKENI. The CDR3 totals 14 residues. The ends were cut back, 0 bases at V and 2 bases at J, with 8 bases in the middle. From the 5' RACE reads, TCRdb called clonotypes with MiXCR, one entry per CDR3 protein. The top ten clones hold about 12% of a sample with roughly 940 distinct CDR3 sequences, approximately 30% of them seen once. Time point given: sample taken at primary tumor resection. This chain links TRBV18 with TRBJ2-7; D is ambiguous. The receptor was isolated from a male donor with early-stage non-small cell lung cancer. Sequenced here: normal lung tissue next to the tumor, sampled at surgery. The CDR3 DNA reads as TGTGCCAGCTCACCACCTTGGGGAACCTACGAGCAGTACTTC. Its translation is CASSPPWGTYEQYF.